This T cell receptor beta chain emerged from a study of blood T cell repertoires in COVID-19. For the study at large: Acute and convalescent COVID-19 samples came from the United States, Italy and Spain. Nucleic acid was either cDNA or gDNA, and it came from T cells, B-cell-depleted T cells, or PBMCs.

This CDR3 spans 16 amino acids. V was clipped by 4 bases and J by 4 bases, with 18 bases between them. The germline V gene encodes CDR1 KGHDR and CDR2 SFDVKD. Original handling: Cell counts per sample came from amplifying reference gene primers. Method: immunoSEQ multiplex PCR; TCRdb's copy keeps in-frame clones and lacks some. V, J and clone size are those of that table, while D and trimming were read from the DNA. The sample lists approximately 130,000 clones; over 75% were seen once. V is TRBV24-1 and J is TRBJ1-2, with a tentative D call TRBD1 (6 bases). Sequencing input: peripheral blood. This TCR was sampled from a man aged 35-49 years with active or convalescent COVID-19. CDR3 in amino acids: CATSDPSQGSSYGYTF. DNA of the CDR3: TGTGCCACCAGTGACCCCTCCCAGGGGTCCTCCTATGGCTACACCTTC.